This T cell receptor (beta chain) was recorded in a study of radiation and T cells in renal cell carcinoma. TCRdb keeps only in-frame clones here, not all; method: immunoSEQ multiplex PCR. The sample contains 15,000 to 20,000 clones, about half of which appear only once. In this sample, this clone turned up a few times. The treatment here: 15 Gy SBRT to primary tumor, nephrectomy 4 weeks later. The tumor was a clear cell renal cell carcinoma. There are 16 residues in the CDR3. The receptor's source is a woman aged 55-70 years with renal cell carcinoma. The chain links TRBV21-1 to TRBJ2-7; the listed D gene, TRBD2, was not tested against the DNA. TRBV21-1 is an annotated pseudogene. The material sequenced was tumor tissue, taken from a patient whose treatment included radiotherapy and nephrectomy. CDR3 DNA sequence: TGTGCCAGCAGCAGGGGACCCGGACTAGCGCCATACGAGCAGTACTTC. Its translation: CASSRGPGLAPYEQYF.